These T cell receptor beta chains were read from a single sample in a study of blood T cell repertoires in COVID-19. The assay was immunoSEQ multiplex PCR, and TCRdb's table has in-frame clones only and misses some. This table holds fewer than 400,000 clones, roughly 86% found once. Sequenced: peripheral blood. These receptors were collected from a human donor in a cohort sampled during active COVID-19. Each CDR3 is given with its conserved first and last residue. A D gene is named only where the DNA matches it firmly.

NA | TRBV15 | CATSRGSGYEQYF
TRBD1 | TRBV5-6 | CASSLVGTGSEAFF
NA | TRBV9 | CASSVRGQETQYF
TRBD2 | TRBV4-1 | CASSQGGLAVDTQYF
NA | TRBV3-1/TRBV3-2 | CASSPNRVHTGELFF
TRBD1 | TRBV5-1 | CASSRTGNANTGELFF
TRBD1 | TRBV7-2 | CASSYRTGGYGYTF
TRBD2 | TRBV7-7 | CASSLLLAGDSTGELFF
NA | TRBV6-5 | CASSYSRALAQFF
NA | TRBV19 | CASTLVGRTEAFF